One sample yielded the 30 T cell receptor beta chains listed below, sequenced in a study of T cell responses to AZD1222 COVID-19 vaccine. The protocol was immunoSEQ multiplex PCR, while the TCRdb copy is restricted to in-frame clones and leaves out a portion. The table has around 110,000 clones, approximately 90% seen once; the top ten hold 1.6%. The source was peripheral blood, collected 28 days after the second AZD1222 dose. The source is an adult who received the AZD1222 COVID-19 vaccine.

This chain's CDR3 is CASSSLRDTQYF. In DNA form, the CDR3 reads TGTGCCAGCAGCTCTTTACGGGATACGCAGTATTTT. V and J are TRBV7-9 and TRBJ2-3; no clear D. This CDR3 has 12 amino acids. Germline CDR1 is SEHNR and CDR2 is FQNEAQ (reference sequence). V lost 4 bases, J lost 6 bases, and 8 bases lay in between.

This chain connects TRBV5-4 to TRBJ2-5, with TRBD1 identical over 9 bases. CDR3 length: 15 residues. V lost 4 bases, J lost 5 bases, and 9 bases stayed unmatched. The germline gives CDR1 SGHNT, CDR2 YYREEE (reference sequence). The DNA for the CDR3 is TGTGCCAGCAGCCTGAAACAGGGGGCGGGGGAGACCCAGTACTTC. It yields the protein CASSLKQGAGETQYF.

This clone was counted once. The chain is built from TRBV9 and TRBJ2-2; D is uncertain. V was pared by 1 base and J by 4 bases, with 5 bases between. CDR1 is SGDLS and CDR2 is YYNGEE in the germline V gene. There are 13 residues in the CDR3. In DNA, the CDR3 is TGTGCCAGCAGCGTACAGTTCACCGGGGAGCTGTTTTTT. Its protein is CASSVQFTGELFF.

The chain couples TRBV4-2 to TRBJ2-3, with 7 bases that match TRBD2. CDR1 is LGHNA and CDR2 is YNFKEQ in the germline V gene. CDR3 length: 16 residues. Losses at the gene ends were 0 bases for V and 1 base for J; bases not matched to a gene: 4. The CDR3 sequence: CASSQDRGGGTDTQYF. CDR3 DNA sequence: TGTGCCAGCAGCCAAGATCGCGGGGGAGGCACAGATACGCAGTATTTT.

V and J are TRBV28 and TRBJ2-7, with D perhaps TRBD1 or TRBD2 (5 bases each). With 8 bases removed from V and 8 bases from J, the gap between germline ends came to 16 bases. The CDR3 loop spans 12 amino acids. In germline, CDR1 is MDHEN, CDR2 SYDVKM. The CDR3 DNA reads as TGTGCCAGCCAGGGCCGGGGAACCCAGCAGTACTTC. Protein: CASQGRGTQQYF.

Here the CDR3 DNA reads TGCGCCAGCAGCTTGAATTCAGGGGGCGCAGAGAAACTGTTTTTT. Translating gives CASSLNSGGAEKLFF. J is TRBJ1-4 and V is TRBV5-1; 8 nucleotides agree with TRBD1. V was pared by 1 base and J by 11 bases, with 10 bases of the junction left unmatched. Germline V gene sequence: CDR1 SGHRS, CDR2 YFSETQ. The CDR3 runs 15 residues.

This chain uses TRBV5-1 with TRBJ2-5, with 7 bases lining up with TRBD1. Germline V gene lookup returns CDR1 SGHRS and CDR2 YFSETQ. The CDR3 contains 14 residues. Trimming removed 4 bases from V and 1 base from J; junction bases left unmatched: 4. CDR3 DNA: TGCGCCAGCAGCACGGGGACAGCCCAAGAGACCCAGTACTTC. Its translation is CASSTGTAQETQYF.

The chain carries TRBV5-5 and TRBJ2-7; 7 positions agree with TRBD2. V was pared by 3 bases and J by 2 bases, with 8 bases of the junction left unmatched. The CDR3 covers 15 residues. Per the germline V gene, CDR1 is SGHKS and CDR2 is YYEKEE (reference sequence). The CDR3 nucleotides read TGTGCCAGCAGCTCCCCTTGGGGGGGAGCCTACGAGCAGTACTTC. Residues: CASSSPWGGAYEQYF.

The V gene is TRBV10-3, the J gene TRBJ2-7; weak D call: TRBD1 (6 bases). The CDR3 is made up of 13 amino acids. The V and J ends lost 4 bases and 2 bases respectively, with 9 bases between them. CDR1 is ENHRY, CDR2 SYGVKD, per germline. CDR3 region: CAISGTETYEQYF. The CDR3 DNA follows: TGTGCCATCAGTGGGACAGAAACCTACGAGCAGTACTTC.

In DNA, the CDR3 is TGTGCCAGCACCCTGGGAGCTAGCGGGTACAATGAGCAGTTCTTC. Protein: CASTLGASGYNEQFF. This chain connects TRBV28 to TRBJ2-1; 8 bases fit TRBD2. Germline V gene lookup returns CDR1 MDHEN and CDR2 SYDVKM. V was clipped by 7 bases and J by 4 bases; unmatched bases: 9. This CDR3 is built from 15 residues.

The chain couples TRBV5-4 to TRBJ1-3, with TRBD1 identical over 7 bases. V shed 0 bases, J shed 0 bases, and the junction held 6 bases outside the gene matches. Germline lookup yields CDR1 SGHNT and CDR2 YYREEE (reference sequence). This CDR3 is 17 amino acids long. The CDR3 here is CASSLGPQGSSGNTIYF. The CDR3 bases are TGTGCCAGCAGCTTGGGGCCACAGGGGAGCTCTGGAAACACCATATATTTT.

This chain joins TRBV6-4 and TRBJ2-1; 9 bases line up with TRBD1. CDR3 size: 13 residues. The germline V gene encodes CDR1 MRHNA and CDR2 SNTAGT. Trimming at V came to 2 bases and at J to 10 bases, leaving 3 bases not matched to a gene. The CDR3 nucleotides read TGTGCCAGCAGTGACGGGACAGGGCGCGAGCAGTTCTTC. This sequence encodes CASSDGTGREQFF.

The V and J genes are TRBV29-1 and TRBJ2-1, with TRBD2 matching 8 bases. The CDR3 runs 13 residues. Germline CDR1 reads SQVTM; CDR2 reads ANQGSEA. V was pared by 8 bases and J by 3 bases, with 6 bases of the junction left unmatched. The CDR3 sequence: CSKSGSDYNEQFF. The CDR3 coding sequence is TGCAGCAAAAGCGGGAGTGACTACAATGAGCAGTTCTTC.

V gene TRBV5-6 combines with J gene TRBJ2-7, with 8 bases matching TRBD2. J lost 7 bases, V lost 4 bases, and 7 bases had no gene match. CDR1 SGHDT and CDR2 YYEEEE come from the germline V gene. The length of the CDR3 is 13 residues. The CDR3 region has the DNA TGTGCCAGCAGCCCGACTAGCGTGGGTGAGCAGTACTTC. This translates into CASSPTSVGEQYF. Together with reference TRBV5-6 and TRBJ2-7, the CDR3 gives the full variable domain: DAGVTQSPTHLIKTRGQQVTLRCSPKSGHDTVSWYQQALGQGPQFIFQYYEEEERQRGNFPDRFSGHQFPNYSSELNVNALLLGDSALYLCASSPTSVGEQYFGPGTRLTVT.

The chain recombines TRBV6-5 with TRBJ2-7; D gene uncertain. This CDR3 has 15 residues. Germline values: CDR1 MNHEY, CDR2 SVGAGI. Trimming stripped 4 bases from V and 2 bases from J, with 15 bases between. The CDR3 reads CASSSPLVNAYEQYF. In DNA, the CDR3 is TGTGCCAGCAGTTCGCCCCTGGTCAACGCCTACGAGCAGTACTTC.

This sequence joins TRBV15 and TRBJ1-2; D is unresolved. The CDR3 length is 13 residues. CDR1 and CDR2 (germline): LNHNV, YYDKDF (reference sequence). The ends were cut back, 1 base at V and 8 bases at J, with 11 bases in the middle. The CDR3 DNA is TGTGCCACCAGCAGAGTGACGGCTGGAGGCTACACCTTC. Amino acids: CATSRVTAGGYTF.

V is TRBV5-1 and J is TRBJ1-3; the D is unclear. The CDR3 spans 16 residues. Germline V gene sequence: CDR1 SGHRS, CDR2 YFSETQ. Deletions cut 4 bases from V and 4 bases from J, with 18 bases between. CDR3 DNA sequence: TGCGCCAGCAGCATTCGGGAGCCGGGGTCGGGAAACACCATATATTTT. Translating gives CASSIREPGSGNTIYF. Variable domain in full (rest from reference TRBV5-1 and TRBJ1-3): KAGVTQTPRYLIKTRGQQVTLSCSPISGHRSVSWYQQTPGQGLQFLFEYFSETQRNKGNFPGRFSGRQFSNSRSEMNVSTLELGDSALYLCASSIREPGSGNTIYFGEGSWLTVV.

V usage is TRBV28 and J usage is TRBJ2-4; D gene ambiguous. With 6 bases removed from V and 0 bases from J, the gap between germline ends came to 6 bases. The CDR3 runs 13 residues. CDR1 and CDR2 from the germline V gene are MDHEN and SYDVKM. CDR3 nucleotide sequence: TGTGCCAGCAGAAACCTAGCCAAAAACATTCAGTACTTC. It encodes CASRNLAKNIQYF.

This chain links TRBV3-1 (or the pseudogene TRBV3-2) with TRBJ1-2; no definite D call. There are 15 residues in the CDR3. V lost 0 bases to trimming and J lost 2 bases, with 10 bases between them. The germline V gene encodes CDR1 LGHDT and CDR2 YNNKEL (reference sequence). CDR3 nucleotide sequence: TGTGCCAGCAGCCAAGATGGGCATAAGAACTATGGCTACACCTTC. Amino acids: CASSQDGHKNYGYTF.

J is TRBJ2-2 and V is TRBV28, with TRBD2 identical over 7 bases. Germline-derived CDR1 and CDR2 are MDHEN and SYDVKM. The CDR3 loop spans 14 amino acids. J lost 4 bases, V lost 8 bases, and 7 bases had no gene match. The CDR3 protein is CASQGGGITGELFF. Here the CDR3 DNA reads TGTGCCAGCCAAGGCGGGGGAATCACCGGGGAGCTGTTTTTT.

The rearrangement joins TRBV7-6 to TRBJ2-7, with D perhaps given as TRBD1 or TRBD2 (5 bases each). The CDR3 totals 13 residues. V lost 6 bases, J lost 1 base, and 10 bases lay in between. Germline assignment: CDR1 SGHVS and CDR2 FNYEAQ. The CDR3 DNA follows: TGTGCCAGCAGTGGGACCCTATCCTACGAGCAGTACTTC. This gives the protein CASSGTLSYEQYF.

The genes are TRBV18 and TRBJ2-3, with D possibly being TRBD2 (5 bases). CDR3 length equals 12 residues. Germline V lookup: CDR1 KGHSH, CDR2 LQKENI. Trimming removed 10 bases at V and 2 bases at J, with 10 bases between. The CDR3 spells CATSEVTDTQYF. CDR3 DNA sequence: TGTGCCACCTCGGAGGTCACAGATACGCAGTATTTT.

This chain joins TRBV2 and TRBJ2-4; D possibly uses TRBD1 or TRBD2 (5 bases each). V dropped 3 bases and J dropped 3 bases, with 9 bases sitting between them. CDR1 SNHLY and CDR2 FYNNEI come from the germline V gene. The CDR3 runs to 14 residues. The CDR3 loop is CASSDQGDKNIQYF. Written as DNA, the CDR3 is TGTGCCAGCAGTGACCAGGGAGACAAAAACATTCAGTACTTC.

This chain links TRBV19 with TRBJ2-3; weak D call: TRBD2 (6 bases). Trimming took 5 bases from V and 1 from J, leaving 7 bases between them. The CDR3 has 13 residues. Per germline, CDR1 LNHDA and CDR2 SQIVND (reference sequence). The CDR3 sequence: CASSGGGTDTQYF. DNA of the CDR3: TGTGCCAGTAGTGGAGGGGGCACAGATACGCAGTATTTT.

This rearrangement joins TRBV6-2 or TRBV6-3 to TRBJ2-1, with 7 nucleotides matching TRBD2. V lost 6 bases to trimming and J lost 0 bases; unmatched junction nucleotides: 23. The germline V gene has CDR1 MNHEY and CDR2 SVGEGT. This CDR3 has 21 residues. This chain's CDR3 is CASSSVRWEGRKPSSYNEQFF. CDR3 coding DNA: TGTGCCAGCAGCTCCGTTCGGTGGGAGGGCCGGAAACCGAGCTCCTACAATGAGCAGTTCTTC.

The rearrangement joins TRBV27 to TRBJ1-1; no clear D gene. Germline V lookup: CDR1 MNHEY, CDR2 SMNVEV (reference sequence). V lost 2 bases to trimming and J lost 8 bases, with 12 bases between them. The CDR3 length is 13 residues. Here the CDR3 DNA reads TGTGCCAGCAGTTTAAACTGGGCGGGAGAAGCTTTCTTT. This gives the protein CASSLNWAGEAFF.

The V call is TRBV12-3 or TRBV12-4, the J call TRBJ1-6, with no clear D. V shed 3 bases and J shed 9 bases, with 9 bases lying between them. This CDR3 is built from 13 residues. The CDR3 reads CASSFMRVSPLHF. The CDR3 nucleotides read TGTGCCAGCAGTTTTATGCGGGTTTCACCCCTCCACTTT.

The chain carries TRBV19 and TRBJ2-1; D is ambiguous. The CDR3 contains 13 residues. Trimming took off 5 bases at V and 10 bases at J, with 15 bases between the two ends. CDR1 and CDR2 from the germline V gene are LNHDA and SQIVND (reference sequence). This chain's CDR3 is CASSLPGPQEQFF. The CDR3 DNA reads TGTGCCAGTAGTCTACCGGGTCCACAGGAGCAGTTCTTC.

The CDR3 nucleotides are TGTGCCAGCAGCACCCCGGACAGGGAGGATCAAGAGACCCAGTACTTC. Amino acid sequence: CASSTPDREDQETQYF. J is TRBJ2-5 and V is TRBV9, with 8 bases aligning to TRBD1. After removal of 4 bases from V and 2 bases from J, the junction contained 10 bases not matched to a gene. This CDR3 is 16 amino acids long. Germline CDR1 is SGDLS and CDR2 is YYNGEE.

The rearrangement links TRBV4-1 to TRBJ2-6; D is possibly TRBD2 (6 bases). Germline loops: CDR1 MGHRA, CDR2 YSYEKL. Trimming stripped 1 base from V and 2 bases from J, with 9 bases between. This CDR3 is 16 amino acids long. The CDR3 region is CASSQGGRPGANVLTF. The CDR3 coding sequence is TGCGCCAGCAGCCAAGGGGGGAGGCCTGGGGCCAACGTCCTGACTTTC.